Detailed here is one T cell receptor (beta chain). Its antigen remains unidentified. These data come from a study of identical twins. MiXCR, applied by TCRdb to the 5' RACE reads, yields one record per CDR3 protein. The sample lists approximately 190,000 distinct CDR3 sequences, approximately 15% occurring once. Study-level points and caveats: Beta clonotypes that were abundant in cord blood contained fewer insertions, a pattern absent from memory repertoires.

CDR1 is SGHAT, CDR2 FQNNGV, per germline. V dropped 4 bases and J dropped 4 bases, with 13 bases sitting between them. The CDR3 is 14 amino acids. The same data also went into a second study, on T cells expressing NK-cell markers. That source reports: For several donors, the dominant NKG2C+ clonotypes made up roughly 1.0-7.5% of their CD8+ T cells.

Sequencing input: CD8+ T cells sorted from blood. The gene calls are TRBV11-2 and TRBJ1-1; tentatively, D is TRBD1 (6 bases). This receptor was identified in a woman aged 18-30 years in good health. This CDR3 reads CASSSLGGSTEAFF. The DNA of the CDR3 is TGTGCCAGCAGCTCCCTCGGGGGCAGCACTGAAGCTTTCTTT.